This passage covers 4 T cell receptor beta chains from one sample sequenced in a study of cytomegalovirus exposure and HLA in healthy donors. Researchers ran the PCR with 60 Vbeta and 13 Jbeta primers. The repertoire was sequenced with immunoSEQ multiplex PCR; TCRdb's copy has only in-frame clones and lacks some. Of around 140,000 clones listed, under 70% are singletons. Specimen: PBMCs. The receptors derive from a woman aged 60-75 years in good health and CMV-seronegative.

The chain recombines TRBV5-1 with TRBJ2-5; 7 positions match TRBD1. The J call is uncertain, as TRBJ2-7 better fits the DNA end. In germline, CDR1 is SGHRS, CDR2 YFSETQ. The length of the CDR3 is 14 residues. CDR3 amino acids: CASSFRQGNYEQYF. The DNA for the CDR3 is TGCGCCAGCAGCTTTAGACAGGGTAACTACGAGCAGTACTTC.

The chain couples TRBV5-1 to TRBJ2-7; TRBD2 might be the D (5 bases). Germline CDR1 and CDR2: SGHRS and YFSETQ. The CDR3 is made up of 15 amino acids. The ends were cut back, 3 bases at V and 2 bases at J, with 15 bases in the middle. CDR3 in DNA: TGCGCCAGCAGCTATACCCCCACGGGGACCTACGAGCAGTACTTC. Translation: CASSYTPTGTYEQYF.

The DNA of the CDR3 is TGTGCCAGCAGCTTGGGGGTCCAGACTACCGGGGAGCTGTTTTTT. It codes for CASSLGVQTTGELFF. This chain joins TRBV5-8 and TRBJ2-2; D not certain. CDR1 and CDR2 (germline): SGHTS, YDEGEE. The CDR3 contains 15 residues. Trimming removed 0 bases at V and 5 bases at J, with 11 bases between.

This clone has ten or more counts. J is TRBJ1-2 and V is TRBV5-1; no definite D call. The CDR3 spans 15 residues. Germline V lookup: CDR1 SGHRS, CDR2 YFSETQ. Trimming stripped 4 bases from V and 6 bases from J, with 19 bases between. The CDR3 DNA follows: TGCGCCAGCAGCCCCGACGCCCCGGGGTGGGATGGCTACACCTTC. Translating it yields CASSPDAPGWDGYTF.